The 15 T cell receptor beta chains below come from one sample, sequenced in a study of blood T cell repertoires in COVID-19. This table comes from immunoSEQ multiplex PCR, and its TCRdb copy is limited to in-frame clones, with some not included. This table holds roughly 120,000 clones, 80% found once. The sequenced sample was peripheral blood. Receptor source: a man between 65 and 85 years old with acute or convalescent COVID-19.

This chain uses TRBV19 with TRBJ2-7; TRBD1 aligns across 10 bases. In germline, CDR1 is LNHDA, CDR2 SQIVND (reference sequence). This CDR3 is built from 13 residues. The V gene end was trimmed by 6 bases and the J gene end by 7 bases; junction bases not matched to a gene: 6. In DNA, the CDR3 is TGTGCCAGTAGCCGGGACAGGGGTAGGGAGCAGTACTTC. Translated: CASSRDRGREQYF.

This clone was seen only a few times. The J gene is TRBJ1-4, the V gene TRBV4-2; 11 nucleotides match TRBD1. Germline V CDR1 and CDR2: LGHNA, YNFKEQ. The junction had 4 bases not matched to a gene; V was cut back by 5 bases and J by 8 bases. The CDR3 contains 14 residues. CDR3 in amino acids: CASSSDRGQEKLFF. CDR3 DNA: TGTGCCAGCAGCTCGGACAGGGGGCAAGAAAAACTGTTTTTT.

This clone appeared a few times. This rearrangement joins TRBV2 to TRBJ1-5, with unresolved D. The V gene lost 0 bases and the J gene lost 6 bases, with 9 bases spanning the gap. The CDR3 has 14 residues. The germline V gene has CDR1 SNHLY and CDR2 FYNNEI. CDR3: CASSEAAVPQPQHF. CDR3 nucleotides: TGTGCCAGCAGTGAAGCGGCAGTCCCTCAGCCCCAGCATTTT.

In its sample, this clone was seen once. The chain employs TRBV5-4 and TRBJ2-1; 7 bases map to TRBD2. The CDR3 is made up of 16 amino acids. Germline-derived CDR1 and CDR2 are SGHNT and YYREEE (reference sequence). Trimming cost V 4 bases and J 2 bases; bases outside gene matches: 9. Here the CDR3 DNA reads TGTGCCAGCAGCCCCACTTATGGGAGGGCCTACAATGAGCAGTTCTTC. This encodes CASSPTYGRAYNEQFF.

This chain joins TRBV3-1 (or the pseudogene TRBV3-2) and TRBJ2-7, with TRBD2 matching over 13 bases. Germline trimming cut 3 bases from V and 3 bases from J; bases unmatched to any gene: 2. This CDR3 has 15 residues. From germline, CDR1 is LGHDT and CDR2 YNNKEL (reference sequence). This CDR3 reads CASSHWTSGGYEQYF. CDR3 bases: TGTGCCAGCAGCCATTGGACTAGCGGGGGCTACGAGCAGTACTTC.

The count of this clone is one. The V call is TRBV7-2, the J call TRBJ1-5; D gene uncertain. CDR1 and CDR2 from the germline V gene are SGHTA and FQGNSA. The V and J ends lost 1 base and 4 bases respectively, with 5 bases between them. CDR3 size: 13 residues. The CDR3 nucleotides read TGTGCCAGCAGCTTAGAGCGAAATCAGCCCCAGCATTTT. This sequence encodes CASSLERNQPQHF. The full variable domain, rest sourced from reference TRBV7-2 and TRBJ1-5, is GAGVSQSPSNKVTEKGKDVELRCDPISGHTALYWYRQSLGQGLEFLIYFQGNSAPDKSGLPSDRFSAERTGGSVSTLTIQRTQQEDSAVYLCASSLERNQPQHFGDGTRLSIL.

This clone was seen a single time. The chain links TRBV5-8 to TRBJ2-5; a possible D gene is TRBD1 (6 bases). Germline lookup yields CDR1 SGHTS and CDR2 YDEGEE. This CDR3 is built from 12 residues. Trimming shortened V by 7 bases and J by 5 bases, and 12 bases separated the two germline ends. CDR3 amino acids: CASYRERETQYF. CDR3 DNA: TGTGCCAGCTACAGGGAAAGGGAGACCCAGTACTTC.

The gene calls are TRBV2 and TRBJ1-2; the D gene is possibly TRBD1 (6 bases). The CDR3 consists of 12 residues. V was shortened by 5 bases and J by 6 bases, with 10 bases between the two germline ends. The germline V gene has CDR1 SNHLY and CDR2 FYNNEI. CDR3 sequence (DNA): TGTGCCAGCAGTTCATACAGGGATGGCTACACCTTC. It codes for CASSSYRDGYTF.

The gene calls are TRBV6-5 and TRBJ1-3; D is unclear. Trimming stripped 7 bases from V and 7 bases from J, with 14 bases between. Per germline, CDR1 MNHEY and CDR2 SVGAGI. The CDR3 contains 13 residues. CDR3 protein: CASKRAAGNTIYF. The DNA for the CDR3 is TGTGCCAGCAAAAGGGCCGCGGGGAACACCATATATTTT.

The chain combines TRBV2 with TRBJ2-1; TRBD1 matches at 7 bases. This CDR3 spans 13 amino acids. V lost 7 bases, J lost 9 bases, and 9 bases stayed unmatched. Germline values: CDR1 SNHLY, CDR2 FYNNEI. The CDR3 sequence: CASIPDRAPEQFF. The CDR3 DNA follows: TGTGCCAGCATCCCCGACAGGGCCCCTGAGCAGTTCTTC.

The chain joins TRBV15 to TRBJ2-6; D gene uncertain. V was shortened by 5 bases and J by 4 bases, with 6 bases between the two germline ends. Germline CDR1 LNHNV, CDR2 YYDKDF (reference sequence). This CDR3 spans 13 amino acids. The CDR3 nucleotides are TGTGCCACCAGCTTGCGGGGGGCCAACGTCCTGACTTTC. It is translated as CATSLRGANVLTF.

This clone came up a few times. The chain recombines TRBV6-4 with TRBJ2-7; weak D call: TRBD2 (5 bases). With 0 bases removed from V and 9 bases from J, the gap between germline ends came to 12 bases. Germline CDR1 reads MRHNA; CDR2 reads SNTAGT. This CDR3 has 13 amino acids. CDR3 DNA: TGTGCCAGCAGTGACTCTCCCGGAGGTCGGCAGTACTTC. This gives the protein CASSDSPGGRQYF.

This chain links TRBV7-9 with TRBJ2-3; a weak D match, TRBD2 (5 bases). The CDR3 extends over 15 amino acids. V lost 3 bases and J lost 6, with 16 bases in between. Germline CDR1 reads SEHNR; CDR2 reads FQNEAQ (reference sequence). CDR3 DNA: TGTGCCAGCAGCTTTGGAGGAATCAAGGGTGATACGCAGTATTTT. It encodes CASSFGGIKGDTQYF.

The J gene is TRBJ2-5, the V gene TRBV4-2; the match to TRBD1 covers 8 bases. Trimming cost V 3 bases and J 5 bases; bases outside gene matches: 5. Germline V gene data show CDR1 as LGHNA and CDR2 as YNFKEQ. The CDR3 is made up of 14 amino acids. CDR3: CASSQTGDRETQYF. CDR3 nucleotide sequence: TGTGCCAGCAGCCAGACAGGGGATCGTGAGACCCAGTACTTC.

The chain employs TRBV6-6 and TRBJ1-2; D not certain. Trimming cost V 5 bases and J 7 bases, with 8 bases left between them. The CDR3 consists of 11 residues. CDR1 and CDR2 from the germline V gene are MNHNY and SVGAGI (reference sequence). DNA of the CDR3: TGTGCCAGCAGTGGGGAGTTTGGCTACACCTTC. It yields the protein CASSGEFGYTF.